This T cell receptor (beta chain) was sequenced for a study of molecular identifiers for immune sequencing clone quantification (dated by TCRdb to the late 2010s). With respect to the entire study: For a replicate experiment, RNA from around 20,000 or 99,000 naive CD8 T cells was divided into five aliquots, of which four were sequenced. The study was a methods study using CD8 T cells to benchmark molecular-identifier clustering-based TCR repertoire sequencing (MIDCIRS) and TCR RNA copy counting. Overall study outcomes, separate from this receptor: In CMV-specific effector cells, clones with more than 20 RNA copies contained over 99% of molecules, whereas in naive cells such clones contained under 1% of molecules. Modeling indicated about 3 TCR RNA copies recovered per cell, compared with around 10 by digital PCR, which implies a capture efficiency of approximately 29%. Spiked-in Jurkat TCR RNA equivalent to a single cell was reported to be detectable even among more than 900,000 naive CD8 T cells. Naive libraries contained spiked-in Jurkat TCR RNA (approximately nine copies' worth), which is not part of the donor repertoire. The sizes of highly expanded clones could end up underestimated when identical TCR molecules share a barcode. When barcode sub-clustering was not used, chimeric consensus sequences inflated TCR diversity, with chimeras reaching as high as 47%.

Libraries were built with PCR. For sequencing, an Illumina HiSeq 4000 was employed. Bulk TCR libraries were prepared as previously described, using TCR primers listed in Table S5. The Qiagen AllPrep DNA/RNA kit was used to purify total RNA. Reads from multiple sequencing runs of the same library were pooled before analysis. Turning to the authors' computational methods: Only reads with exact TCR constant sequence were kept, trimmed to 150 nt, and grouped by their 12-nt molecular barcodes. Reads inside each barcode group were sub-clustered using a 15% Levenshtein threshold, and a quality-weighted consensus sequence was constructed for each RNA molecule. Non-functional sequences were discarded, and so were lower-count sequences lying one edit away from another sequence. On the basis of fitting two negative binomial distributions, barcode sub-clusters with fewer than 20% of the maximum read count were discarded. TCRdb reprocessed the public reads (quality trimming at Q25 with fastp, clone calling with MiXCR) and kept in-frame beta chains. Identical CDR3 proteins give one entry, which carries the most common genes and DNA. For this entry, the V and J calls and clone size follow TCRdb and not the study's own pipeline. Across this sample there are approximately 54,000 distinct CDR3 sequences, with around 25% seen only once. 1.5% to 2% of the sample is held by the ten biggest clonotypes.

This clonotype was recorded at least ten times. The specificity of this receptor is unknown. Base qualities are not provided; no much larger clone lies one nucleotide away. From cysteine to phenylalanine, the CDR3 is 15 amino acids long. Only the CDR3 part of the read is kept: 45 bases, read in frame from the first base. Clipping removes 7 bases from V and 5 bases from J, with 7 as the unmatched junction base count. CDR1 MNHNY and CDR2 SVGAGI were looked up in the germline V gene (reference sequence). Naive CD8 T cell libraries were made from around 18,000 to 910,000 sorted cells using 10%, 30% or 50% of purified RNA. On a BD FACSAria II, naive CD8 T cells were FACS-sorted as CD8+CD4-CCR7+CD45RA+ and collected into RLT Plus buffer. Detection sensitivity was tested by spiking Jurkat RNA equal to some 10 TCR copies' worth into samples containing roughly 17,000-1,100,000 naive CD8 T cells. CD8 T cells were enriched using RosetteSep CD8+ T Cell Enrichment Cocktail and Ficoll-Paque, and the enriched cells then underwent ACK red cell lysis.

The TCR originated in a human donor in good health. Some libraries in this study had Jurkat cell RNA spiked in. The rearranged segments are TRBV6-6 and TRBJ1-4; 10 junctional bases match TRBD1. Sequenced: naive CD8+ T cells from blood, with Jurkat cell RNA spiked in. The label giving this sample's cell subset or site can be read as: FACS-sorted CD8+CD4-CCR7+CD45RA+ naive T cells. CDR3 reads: CASIYKGQGNEKLFF. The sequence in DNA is TGTGCCAGCATCTACAAGGGACAGGGGAATGAAAAACTGTTTTTT.